These 19 T cell receptor beta chains were sequenced from one sample in a study of blood T cell repertoires in COVID-19. Method: immunoSEQ multiplex PCR; TCRdb's copy keeps in-frame clones and lacks some. The data contain 87,000 or so clones, roughly 86% of them seen just once; the ten biggest clones take up 7.4%. Sequencing input: peripheral blood. The origin of the receptors is a human donor with acute or convalescent COVID-19. The donor label of this sample is uncertain.

The CDR3 DNA is TGTGCCAGCTCACCTGGGGGCGACTATGGCTACACCTTC. Its protein product is CASSPGGDYGYTF. The chain uses TRBV18 and TRBJ1-2; D is perhaps TRBD1 (6 bases). The CDR3 covers 13 residues. Germline CDR1 reads KGHSH; CDR2 reads LQKENI. V lost 3 bases and J 3 bases, leaving 8 bases between the germline ends.

The chain carries TRBV5-1 and TRBJ2-7; tentatively, D is TRBD1 (6 bases). There are 14 residues in the CDR3. Germline CDR1 and CDR2: SGHRS and YFSETQ. V lost 0 bases to trimming and J lost 4 bases, with 11 bases between them. Written as DNA, the CDR3 is TGCGCCAGCAGCTTGGACAGGGAGAAATACGAGCAGTACTTC. This codes for CASSLDREKYEQYF.

This rearrangement joins TRBV19 to TRBJ2-7; tentatively, D is TRBD2 (6 bases). Germline V gene lookup returns CDR1 LNHDA and CDR2 SQIVND (reference sequence). The CDR3 length is 15 residues. Trimming stripped 2 bases from V and 4 bases from J, with 15 bases between. The CDR3 protein is CASSIRGGGAYEQYF. For the CDR3, the DNA is TGTGCCAGTAGTATAAGGGGCGGCGGGGCTTACGAGCAGTACTTC. The full variable domain, completed using reference TRBV19 and TRBJ2-7, is DGGITQSPKYLFRKEGQNVTLSCEQNLNHDAMYWYRQDPGQGLRLIYYSQIVNDFQKGDIAEGYSVSREKKESFPLTVTSAQKNPTAFYLCASSIRGGGAYEQYFGPGTRLTVT.

For the CDR3, the DNA is TGTGCCTCCTCAATTAGGGGGTTCGGCGAGCAGTACTTC. Its translation: CASSIRGFGEQYF. The chain has TRBV27 and TRBJ2-7; possible D gene TRBD1, 6 bases. V lost 11 bases to trimming and J lost 6 bases, with 20 bases between them. The CDR3 consists of 13 residues. Germline CDR1 and CDR2: MNHEY and SMNVEV (reference sequence).

This sequence joins TRBV9 and TRBJ2-3; tentatively, D is TRBD2 (5 bases). CDR3 length: 16 residues. Germline V gene lookup returns CDR1 SGDLS and CDR2 YYNGEE. With 0 bases removed from V and 4 bases from J, the gap between germline ends came to 15 bases. CDR3 sequence (DNA): TGTGCCAGCAGCGTAGGGGGAGCAGGCTTCGCAGATACGCAGTATTTT. Its protein is CASSVGGAGFADTQYF.

This clone was seen just once. V is TRBV5-8 and J is TRBJ1-1, with TRBD1 identical over 9 bases. This CDR3 region has 16 residues. Losses at the gene ends were 4 bases for V and 3 bases for J; bases not matched to a gene: 10. CDR1 is SGHTS, CDR2 YDEGEE, per germline. The CDR3 sequence: CASSRSGTGRDTEAFF. In nucleotides, the CDR3 is TGTGCCAGCAGCCGATCCGGGACAGGGCGGGACACTGAAGCTTTCTTT.

The count of this clone is one. This chain connects TRBV6-5 to TRBJ2-3; 10 bases agree with TRBD2. The V gene end was trimmed by 10 bases and the J gene end by 2 bases; junction bases not matched to a gene: 6. The CDR3 contains 14 residues. CDR1 and CDR2 from the germline V gene are MNHEY and SVGAGI. The CDR3: CATKLAGHTDTQYF. The CDR3, as DNA: TGTGCCACCAAACTAGCGGGACACACAGATACGCAGTATTTT.

V gene TRBV12-3 or TRBV12-4 combines with J gene TRBJ2-7; D is uncertain. The CDR3 is 11 amino acids. V was clipped by 6 bases and J by 6 bases, with 9 bases between them. CDR3 protein: CASSSRAEQYF. CDR3 nucleotide sequence: TGTGCCAGCAGCTCCCGCGCCGAGCAGTACTTC.

The count of this clone is one. The chain links TRBV7-9 to TRBJ1-5; maybe TRBD1 (6 bases). Germline CDR1 is SEHNR and CDR2 is FQNEAQ (reference sequence). The CDR3 covers 13 residues. V was shortened by 5 bases and J by 3 bases, with 8 bases between the two germline ends. The CDR3 region is CASSRDTNQPQHF. The CDR3 nucleotides are TGTGCCAGCAGCCGGGACACCAATCAGCCCCAGCATTTT.

This clone was detected only once. The genes are TRBV28 and TRBJ1-4; TRBD1 matches at 7 bases. CDR1 is MDHEN, CDR2 SYDVKM, per germline. Germline trimming cut 4 bases from V and 10 bases from J; bases unmatched to any gene: 21. The CDR3 sequence is 18 residues long. The CDR3 DNA reads TGTGCCAGCAGTTACGACAGGGCGGCTCTTGACGCAACGGCAAAACTGTTTTTT. Its protein product is CASSYDRAALDATAKLFF.

This clone has a single count. The rearrangement links TRBV29-1 to TRBJ1-2; 7 bases fit TRBD1. Trimming took 2 bases from V and 3 from J; bases not matched to a gene: 6. The germline V gene encodes CDR1 SQVTM and CDR2 ANQGSEA. The CDR3 runs to 14 residues. The CDR3 sequence: CSVERTGEDYGYTF. The CDR3 region has the DNA TGCAGCGTTGAAAGAACAGGGGAGGACTATGGCTACACCTTC. Together with reference TRBV29-1 and TRBJ1-2, the CDR3 gives the full variable domain: SAVISQKPSRDICQRGTSLTIQCQVDSQVTMMFWYRQQPGQSLTLIATANQGSEATYESGFVIDKFPISRPNLTFSTLTVSNMSPEDSSIYLCSVERTGEDYGYTFGSGTRLTVV.

V is TRBV9 and J is TRBJ1-3, with 9 bases aligning to TRBD1. The CDR3 covers 16 residues. Trimming took 3 bases from V and 4 from J; bases not matched to a gene: 8. Germline values: CDR1 SGDLS, CDR2 YYNGEE. The CDR3 sequence is CASSAAPGQGGNTIYF. The CDR3 DNA is TGTGCCAGCAGCGCCGCCCCGGGACAGGGCGGAAACACCATATATTTT.

The rearrangement uses TRBV28 and TRBJ2-3; D gene unclear. The CDR3 has 12 amino acids. V lost 3 bases and J 4 bases, leaving 5 bases between the germline ends. Germline assignment: CDR1 MDHEN and CDR2 SYDVKM. CDR3 residues: CASSFPPDTQYF. Here the CDR3 DNA reads TGTGCCAGCAGTTTTCCTCCAGATACGCAGTATTTT.

The chain combines TRBV28 with TRBJ1-2, with 11 nucleotides matching TRBD1. Per the germline V gene, CDR1 is MDHEN and CDR2 is SYDVKM. The V gene end was trimmed by 6 bases and the J gene end by 7 bases; junction bases not matched to a gene: 7. This CDR3 comprises 14 residues. The CDR3, as DNA: TGTGCCAGCAGGTGGACAGGGGGCTTGAGTGGCTACACCTTC. Translating it yields CASRWTGGLSGYTF.

This clone has only a few counts. The gene calls are TRBV30 and TRBJ1-2; 10 bases match TRBD1. This CDR3 has 13 amino acids. V was clipped by 3 bases and J by 8 bases; unmatched bases: 6. Germline V gene sequence: CDR1 GTSNPN, CDR2 SVGIG (reference sequence). The CDR3 sequence: CAWRGQGESGYTF. In DNA, the CDR3 is TGTGCCTGGAGAGGACAGGGGGAGAGCGGCTACACCTTC.

The V call is TRBV28, the J call TRBJ1-6, with a tentative D call TRBD1 (6 bases). The germline V gene encodes CDR1 MDHEN and CDR2 SYDVKM. The CDR3 loop spans 14 amino acids. Trimming cost V 6 bases and J 7 bases, with 13 bases left between them. This CDR3 is CASSPTGLNSPLHF. The CDR3 DNA is TGTGCCAGCAGCCCGACAGGATTAAATTCACCCCTCCACTTT.

This chain uses TRBV6-5 with TRBJ2-5, with 7 nucleotides matching TRBD1. There are 13 residues in the CDR3. The germline V gene has CDR1 MNHEY and CDR2 SVGAGI. Germline trimming cut 7 bases from V and 2 bases from J; bases unmatched to any gene: 4. The CDR3 sequence is CASTPTGQETQYF. The DNA for the CDR3 is TGTGCCAGCACGCCGACAGGGCAAGAGACCCAGTACTTC.

The V gene is TRBV19, the J gene TRBJ2-1, with 8 bases aligning to TRBD2. Germline V gene sequence: CDR1 LNHDA, CDR2 SQIVND (reference sequence). V was clipped by 3 bases and J by 5 bases; unmatched bases: 12. The CDR3 spans 17 residues. The CDR3 nucleotides read TGTGCCAGTAGTATGGAAACGCGGGGGGCAAGGGACAATGAGCAGTTCTTC. Translating it yields CASSMETRGARDNEQFF.

The chain links TRBV24-1 to TRBJ2-3, with D perhaps matching TRBD2 (6 bases). The CDR3 runs to 16 residues. V was shortened by 4 bases and J by 5 bases, with 18 bases between the two germline ends. Germline values: CDR1 KGHDR, CDR2 SFDVKD. The CDR3 nucleotides read TGTGCCACCAGTGAGCGGTCGGCGGGGTTGGTAGATACGCAGTATTTT. Amino acid sequence: CATSERSAGLVDTQYF.